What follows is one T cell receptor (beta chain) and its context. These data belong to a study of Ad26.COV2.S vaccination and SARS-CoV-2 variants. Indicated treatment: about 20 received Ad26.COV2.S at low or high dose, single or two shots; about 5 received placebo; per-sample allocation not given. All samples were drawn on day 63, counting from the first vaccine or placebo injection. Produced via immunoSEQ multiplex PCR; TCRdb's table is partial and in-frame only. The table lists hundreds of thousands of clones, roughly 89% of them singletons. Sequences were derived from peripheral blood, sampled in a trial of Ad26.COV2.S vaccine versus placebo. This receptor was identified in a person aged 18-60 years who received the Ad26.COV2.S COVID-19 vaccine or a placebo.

Here the CDR3 reads CARGQGARNEKLFF. CDR3 coding DNA: TGTGCCAGGGGACAGGGGGCTCGGAATGAAAAACTGTTTTTT. The chain is built from TRBV30 and TRBJ1-4, with TRBD1 matching 12 bases. This CDR3 has 14 amino acids. Trimming cost V 8 bases and J 5 bases; bases outside gene matches: 6. Germline CDR1 and CDR2: GTSNPN and SVGIG (reference sequence).